These 31 T cell receptor beta chains originate from one sample sequenced in a study of beta chain features in type 1 diabetes. General study points: TCRB CDR3s from Type 1 diabetes patients were moderately but significantly shorter in all four CD4+ subsets.

Their target antigens are unknown. The entirety of the isolated RNA underwent reverse transcription, so expressed TCRB transcripts were sequenced. TCRdb's copy holds only in-frame clones and misses some; the assay was immunoSEQ multiplex PCR. This sample has approximately 250,000 clones; 16% occur once, and the top ten carry 0.065% to 0.1%. The sequenced sample was naive CD4+ T cells from blood. The origin of the receptors is a man aged 30 to 39 with type 1 diabetes.

This chain joins TRBV10-3 and TRBJ2-3; D is unclear. V dropped 6 bases and J dropped 6 bases, with 16 bases sitting between them. The CDR3 contains 14 residues. From germline, CDR1 is ENHRY and CDR2 SYGVKD. The CDR3 region has the DNA TGTGCCATCAGAAGTACCACTGAGGCGGATACGCAGTATTTT. Its translation is CAIRSTTEADTQYF.

This clone was picked up a small number of times. This sequence joins TRBV30 and TRBJ1-4; 7 bases match TRBD1. Per germline, CDR1 GTSNPN and CDR2 SVGIG (reference sequence). CDR3 length: 14 amino acids. Trimming took 8 bases from V and 1 from J; bases not matched to a gene: 7. CDR3 in amino acids: CASNQGGTNEKLFF. DNA of the CDR3: TGTGCCAGTAACCAGGGGGGAACTAATGAAAAACTGTTTTTT.

The rearrangement uses TRBV5-4 and TRBJ2-1; D is unresolved. The CDR3 sequence is 10 residues long. V gave up 5 bases and J gave up 10 bases, with 7 bases separating them. Germline V CDR1 and CDR2: SGHNT, YYREEE (reference sequence). CDR3 DNA sequence: TGTGCCAGCAGTGGTCGCGAGCAGTTCTTC. It codes for CASSGREQFF. Combining the CDR3 with reference TRBV5-4 and TRBJ2-1 gives the whole variable domain ETGVTQSPTHLIKTRGQQVTLRCSSQSGHNTVSWYQQALGQGPQFIFQYYREEENGRGNFPPRFSGLQFPNYSSELNVNALELDDSALYLCASSGREQFFGPGTRLTVL.

A word on this clone: This sample also contains other DNA sequences that code for the same CDR3. The chain employs TRBV9 and TRBJ2-5, with D unclear. The CDR3 has 13 residues. V was pared by 0 bases and J by 2 bases, with 5 bases between. Germline V gives CDR1 SGDLS, CDR2 YYNGEE. The CDR3 DNA sequence: TGTGCCAGCAGCGTAGGCGGACAAGAGACCCAGTACTTC. This encodes CASSVGGQETQYF.

The V gene is TRBV7-9, the J gene TRBJ2-1, with D possibly being TRBD2 (6 bases). This CDR3 region has 14 residues. CDR1 is SEHNR and CDR2 is FQNEAQ in the germline V gene (reference sequence). Trimming shortened V by 6 bases and J by 4 bases, and 13 bases separated the two germline ends. CDR3 region: CASSGLAGYNEQFF. CDR3 coding DNA: TGTGCCAGCAGTGGGTTGGCGGGGTACAATGAGCAGTTCTTC.

This clone was seen a few times. The V call is TRBV30, the J call TRBJ1-1, with TRBD1 as a possible D gene (5 bases). This CDR3 spans 13 amino acids. Trimming took off 0 bases at V and 3 bases at J, with 8 bases between the two ends. Germline values: CDR1 GTSNPN, CDR2 SVGIG (reference sequence). The CDR3 DNA sequence: TGTGCCTGGAGTGTACGAGGGGACACTGAAGCTTTCTTT. Protein product: CAWSVRGDTEAFF.

A few counts support this clone. The rearrangement links TRBV29-1 to TRBJ1-1; D possibly corresponds to TRBD1 (5 bases). Germline assignment: CDR1 SQVTM and CDR2 ANQGSEA. The V end lost 4 bases, the J end lost 3 bases, and 9 bases lay between the germline ends. This CDR3 has 12 amino acids. CDR3 DNA sequence: TGCAGCGTTGTAGGGGCAGACACTGAAGCTTTCTTT. Protein: CSVVGADTEAFF.

The chain couples TRBV9 to TRBJ2-7; 9 bases line up with TRBD2. CDR3 length equals 15 residues. Per germline, CDR1 SGDLS and CDR2 YYNGEE. With V trimmed by 0 bases and J by 4 bases, 5 bases remained unmatched. The CDR3 DNA is TGTGCCAGCAGCGTAGCTGCTAGCGGGGCTTACGAGCAGTACTTC. Residues: CASSVAASGAYEQYF.

The sample holds a few counts of this clone. V usage is TRBV5-4 and J usage is TRBJ1-1; D may be TRBD1 (5 bases). Deletions cut 3 bases from V and 2 bases from J, with 11 bases between. CDR1 SGHNT and CDR2 YYREEE come from the germline V gene (reference sequence). The CDR3 covers 14 residues. Here the CDR3 DNA reads TGTGCCAGCAGCTCCTCAGGGATTAACACTGAAGCTTTCTTT. This codes for CASSSSGINTEAFF.

This clone has just a few counts. V is TRBV7-9 and J is TRBJ2-1; 9 bases line up with TRBD2. Germline assignment: CDR1 SEHNR and CDR2 FQNEAQ (reference sequence). The V segment lost 6 bases and the J segment 6 bases; nucleotides outside the gene matches: 6. The CDR3 extends over 14 amino acids. CDR3 protein: CASRSAGGGNEQFF. The DNA of the CDR3 is TGTGCCAGCAGATCAGCGGGAGGTGGCAATGAGCAGTTCTTC.

This clone has only a few counts. The sample has other DNA sequences that encode this CDR3 too. The rearrangement links TRBV29-1 to TRBJ1-1; 11 bases are a match to TRBD1. This CDR3 region has 13 residues. V lost 2 bases, J lost 5 bases, and 1 base stayed unmatched. In germline, CDR1 is SQVTM, CDR2 ANQGSEA. The CDR3: CSVERDRGTEAFF. The CDR3 DNA is TGCAGCGTTGAACGGGACAGGGGGACTGAAGCTTTCTTT.

This clone was picked up a small number of times. This chain uses TRBV28 with TRBJ2-7, with TRBD1 matching 11 bases. The CDR3 runs to 14 residues. The junction had 5 bases not matched to a gene; V was cut back by 5 bases and J by 5 bases. CDR1 and CDR2 from the germline V gene are MDHEN and SYDVKM. The DNA of the CDR3 is TGTGCCAGCAGTCCGCCGGGACAGGGGGACGAGCAGTACTTC. This codes for CASSPPGQGDEQYF.

This chain uses TRBV25-1 with TRBJ2-1; 9 bases agree with TRBD2. The germline gives CDR1 MGHDK, CDR2 SYGVNS. CDR3 length: 17 amino acids. V lost 4 bases to trimming and J lost 4 bases; unmatched junction nucleotides: 11. The CDR3 coding sequence is TGTGCCAGCAGTGTGGGTAGCGGGAGCATTGATTACAATGAGCAGTTCTTC. Encoded protein: CASSVGSGSIDYNEQFF.

V gene TRBV28 combines with J gene TRBJ1-1, with D uncertain. This CDR3 contains 13 residues. Trimming cost V 7 bases and J 0 bases, with 9 bases left between them. Germline values: CDR1 MDHEN, CDR2 SYDVKM. As DNA, the CDR3 is TGTGCCAGCACCTTAGGCATGAACACTGAAGCTTTCTTT. Amino acids: CASTLGMNTEAFF.

This clone was observed a few times. CDR3 sequence (DNA): TGCAGCGCTGGAGCCAGGCTGGTTGCTGACTATGGCTACACCTTC. It encodes CSAGARLVADYGYTF. The chain combines TRBV29-1 with TRBJ1-2; D unclear. Trimming took off 7 bases at V and 3 bases at J, with 21 bases between the two ends. The CDR3 extends over 15 amino acids. Germline V lookup: CDR1 SQVTM, CDR2 ANQGSEA.

This clone occurred a few times. The J gene is TRBJ2-2, the V gene TRBV25-1; D gene unclear. The V gene lost 2 bases and the J gene lost 2 bases, with 9 bases spanning the gap. The CDR3 runs to 15 residues. CDR1 MGHDK and CDR2 SYGVNS come from the germline V gene. CDR3 residues: CASSESPINTGELFF. CDR3 DNA sequence: TGTGCCAGCAGTGAAAGCCCAATAAACACCGGGGAGCTGTTTTTT.

The rearrangement uses TRBV7-2 and TRBJ2-5, with no clear D. The ends were cut back, 10 bases at V and 6 bases at J, with 21 bases in the middle. This CDR3 has 14 residues. The germline CDR1 and CDR2 sequences are SGHTA and FQGNSA. The CDR3 DNA reads TGTGCCACCGAACCCGTAAAATATCTGAAGACCCAGTACTTC. Its translation: CATEPVKYLKTQYF.

The rearrangement joins TRBV21-1 to TRBJ2-1; TRBD1, as called in the table, went unchecked against the DNA. TRBV21-1 is a listed pseudogene. CDR3 size: 17 residues. The CDR3 protein is CASSKRVGGHKYNEQFF. DNA of the CDR3: TGTGCCAGCAGCAAAAGGGTTGGGGGACACAAATACAATGAGCAGTTCTTC.

The V and J genes are TRBV29-1 and TRBJ1-1, with D perhaps matching TRBD1 (5 bases). This CDR3 has 13 amino acids. The germline V gene has CDR1 SQVTM and CDR2 ANQGSEA. V lost 1 base and J lost 5, with 11 bases in between. The CDR3 coding sequence is TGCAGCGTTGAAGGGACCCGGGGGACTGAAGCTTTCTTT. This sequence encodes CSVEGTRGTEAFF.

The table lists this clone with a few counts. The chain couples TRBV27 to TRBJ2-3; D gene ambiguous. Germline V lookup: CDR1 MNHEY, CDR2 SMNVEV (reference sequence). CDR3 length: 12 amino acids. V shed 1 base and J shed 9 bases, with 8 bases lying between them. CDR3 residues: CASSLLRGTQYF. CDR3 sequence (DNA): TGTGCCAGCAGTTTATTGCGTGGGACGCAGTATTTT.

This clone was recorded a few times. The V gene is TRBV28, the J gene TRBJ2-3, with 9 bases that match TRBD1. The V gene end was trimmed by 9 bases and the J gene end by 6 bases; junction bases not matched to a gene: 7. This CDR3 contains 13 residues. From germline, CDR1 is MDHEN and CDR2 SYDVKM. CDR3 nucleotide sequence: TGTGCCAGTTTACAGGGGGCGGAGGATACGCAGTATTTT. Protein product: CASLQGAEDTQYF.

This clone came up a few times. This rearrangement joins TRBV9 to TRBJ2-7; D unclear. The CDR3 runs 15 residues. Trimming left V 0 bases short and J 0 bases short, with 10 bases between. CDR1 is SGDLS, CDR2 YYNGEE, per germline. The chain's CDR3 is CASSVADSYSYEQYF. In DNA form, the CDR3 reads TGTGCCAGCAGCGTAGCTGATTCTTACTCCTACGAGCAGTACTTC.

The rearrangement links TRBV9 to TRBJ2-3; D may be TRBD1 or TRBD2 (5 bases each). V gave up 4 bases and J gave up 7 bases, with 19 bases separating them. Germline CDR1 and CDR2: SGDLS and YYNGEE. The CDR3 covers 15 residues. CDR3: CASSSTAGTGYTQYF. The CDR3 region has the DNA TGTGCCAGCAGCTCAACCGCCGGGACCGGCTATACGCAGTATTTT.

This clone appeared a few times. The chain employs TRBV29-1 and TRBJ2-2; TRBD2 aligns across 8 bases. CDR1 is SQVTM, CDR2 ANQGSEA, per germline. The junction had 4 bases not matched to a gene; V was cut back by 5 bases and J by 2 bases. The length of the CDR3 is 14 residues. The CDR3 DNA sequence: TGCAGCGTTCATAGCGGGGCTAACACCGGGGAGCTGTTTTTT. Residues: CSVHSGANTGELFF.

This rearrangement joins TRBV29-1 to TRBJ2-7; possibly TRBD2 for D (5 bases). Per germline, CDR1 SQVTM and CDR2 ANQGSEA. The CDR3 has 15 residues. Trimming pared 4 bases from V and 3 bases from J, leaving 19 bases between. The CDR3 DNA is TGCAGCGTTGGAACAGTAGCAGGAGGCTTCTACGAGCAGTACTTC. Its protein product is CSVGTVAGGFYEQYF.

Only a few counts were recorded for this clone. The rearrangement uses TRBV30 and TRBJ1-5; TRBD1 matches at 10 bases. With 3 bases clipped from V and 9 bases from J, the junction kept 8 bases outside the gene matches. Looked up from germline, CDR1 is GTSNPN and CDR2 is SVGIG (reference sequence). The CDR3 has 14 residues. Here the CDR3 DNA reads TGTGCCTGGAGAATGGGGACAGGGGATTTGCCCCAGCATTTT. Translation gives CAWRMGTGDLPQHF.

The V gene is TRBV28, the J gene TRBJ2-2; 9 nucleotides line up with TRBD2. The CDR3 consists of 12 residues. The V gene end was trimmed by 4 bases and the J gene end by 14 bases; junction bases not matched to a gene: 5. Germline values: CDR1 MDHEN, CDR2 SYDVKM. In nucleotides, the CDR3 is TGTGCCAGCAGTTCCCGACTAGCGGATCTGTTTTTT. It translates to CASSSRLADLFF. The full variable domain, completed using reference TRBV28 and TRBJ2-2, is DVKVTQSSRYLVKRTGEKVFLECVQDMDHENMFWYRQDPGLGLRLIYFSYDVKMKEKGDIPEGYSVSREKKERFSLILESASTNQTSMYLCASSSRLADLFFGEGSRLTVL.

The rearrangement uses TRBV15 and TRBJ1-3, with D possibly matching TRBD1 (6 bases). The V end was cut by 5 bases, the J end by 0 bases, with 14 bases between. Germline V gene sequence: CDR1 LNHNV, CDR2 YYDKDF (reference sequence). The length of the CDR3 is 16 residues. The CDR3 loop reads CATSRGGHNSGNTIYF. CDR3 nucleotides: TGTGCCACCAGCCGGGGGGGGCACAACTCTGGAAACACCATATATTTT.

This clone has more than one count but fewer than ten. The chain is built from TRBV10-3 and TRBJ2-2; tentatively, D is TRBD2 (6 bases). CDR1 ENHRY and CDR2 SYGVKD come from the germline V gene. The CDR3 has 12 amino acids. Trimming removed 8 bases from V and 4 bases from J, with 8 bases in between. The CDR3 sequence is CAIGAGTGELFF. CDR3 DNA: TGTGCCATCGGAGCGGGCACCGGGGAGCTGTTTTTT.

This clone was detected a few times. V gene TRBV5-6 combines with J gene TRBJ2-7, with D possibly being TRBD1 or TRBD2 (5 bases each). V lost 5 bases and J lost 6, with 12 bases in between. The CDR3 is 12 residues long. Germline lookup yields CDR1 SGHDT and CDR2 YYEEEE. The CDR3 nucleotides read TGTGCCAGCAGACGTGCCGGGACCGAGCAGTACTTC. This codes for CASRRAGTEQYF.

The chain combines TRBV7-2 with TRBJ2-1; a weak D match, TRBD2 (6 bases). Germline V gene lookup returns CDR1 SGHTA and CDR2 FQGNSA. The CDR3 runs to 14 residues. Trimming removed 4 bases at V and 4 bases at J, with 11 bases between. The CDR3 DNA sequence: TGTGCCAGCAGCTACGTGGGGGGATACAATGAGCAGTTCTTC. It translates to CASSYVGGYNEQFF.